These 11 T cell receptor beta chains originate from one sample sequenced in a study of Tregs in tolerant kidney transplant recipients. The data were produced by immunoSEQ multiplex PCR, yet TCRdb's version contains in-frame clones alone and is incomplete. The sample consists of over 60,000 clones, less than 90% of them appearing once. This specimen was CD4+ T cells from blood, taken before the transplant. Receptor source: a human donor who received a combined kidney and bone marrow transplant.

The genes are TRBV6-1 and TRBJ1-5, with D tentatively TRBD1 (5 bases). CDR1 and CDR2 from the germline V gene are MNHNS and SASEGT. V was trimmed by 7 bases and J by 2 bases, leaving 12 bases between them. The CDR3 is 14 residues long. CDR3 region: CASNGGLGNQPQHF. The CDR3 nucleotides read TGTGCCAGCAACGGGGGTCTAGGCAATCAGCCCCAGCATTTT.

This clone was seen a handful of times. The chain links TRBV27 to TRBJ2-2, with D maybe TRBD2 (5 bases). V dropped 2 bases and J dropped 1 base, with 5 bases sitting between them. The V gene's germline CDR1 is MNHEY and CDR2 SMNVEV (reference sequence). CDR3 length: 14 residues. This chain's CDR3 is CASSLGLNTGELFF. The CDR3 nucleotides are TGTGCCAGCAGTTTAGGACTGAACACCGGGGAGCTGTTTTTT.

The rearrangement joins TRBV10-1 to TRBJ2-1, with 7 positions matching TRBD1. Germline assignment: CDR1 WNHNN and CDR2 SYGVQD (reference sequence). V shed 1 base, J shed 0 bases, and the junction held 3 bases outside the gene matches. The CDR3 is 16 residues long. The CDR3: CASSEFSGGSYNEQFF. CDR3 DNA sequence: TGCGCCAGCAGTGAGTTCTCAGGGGGCTCCTACAATGAGCAGTTCTTC.

V gene TRBV5-3 combines with J gene TRBJ1-5; no clear D. TRBV5-3 is filed as an ORF, its function uncertain. The V end was cut by 1 base, the J end by 4 bases, with 12 bases between. CDR3 length: 15 residues. This chain's CDR3 is CARSLLPVCNQPQHF. The CDR3 DNA is TGTGCCAGAAGCTTGTTGCCAGTATGTAATCAGCCCCAGCATTTT.

CDR3 nucleotide sequence: TGTGCCAGCAGCTTGGGGGACATATCCTACGAGCAGTACTTC. This encodes CASSLGDISYEQYF. V is TRBV5-8 and J is TRBJ2-7; D is possibly TRBD1 (6 bases). Trimming removed 0 bases at V and 1 base at J, with 8 bases between. Germline V CDR1 and CDR2: SGHTS, YDEGEE. The CDR3 runs to 14 residues.

The chain carries TRBV4-2 and TRBJ2-7, with TRBD2 identical over 8 bases. V lost 3 bases to trimming and J lost 7 bases; unmatched junction nucleotides: 17. The germline CDR1 and CDR2 sequences are LGHNA and YNFKEQ. The CDR3 length is 17 residues. CDR3 sequence: CASSQVIPTSGLGEQYF. The DNA for the CDR3 is TGTGCCAGCAGCCAGGTTATACCAACTAGCGGCCTTGGGGAGCAGTACTTC.

The chain is built from TRBV18 and TRBJ2-7; D is unclear. V lost 6 bases and J lost 7, with 10 bases in between. CDR3 length: 11 residues. Germline V gene data show CDR1 as KGHSH and CDR2 as LQKENI. This chain's CDR3 is CASSREFEQYF. DNA for the CDR3: TGTGCCAGCTCTCGCGAGTTTGAGCAGTACTTC.

The rearrangement links TRBV7-3 to TRBJ2-1; 7 bases are a match to TRBD1. V was clipped by 4 bases and J by 10 bases; unmatched bases: 13. CDR1 and CDR2 from the germline V gene are SGHTA and FQGTGA. The CDR3 length is 15 residues. CDR3 coding DNA: TGTGCCAGCAGCTCGGGGACAGCGAGTCAAGGGGAGCAGTTCTTC. Encoded protein: CASSSGTASQGEQFF.

The V and J genes are TRBV6-1 and TRBJ1-2, with TRBD1 matching 7 bases. Germline-derived CDR1 and CDR2 are MNHNS and SASEGT. The CDR3 extends over 13 amino acids. V dropped 10 bases and J dropped 4; count of bases not matched to a gene: 9. The CDR3 is CANGRGGVYGYTF. In nucleotides, the CDR3 is TGTGCCAACGGGAGAGGGGGCGTCTATGGCTACACCTTC.

A single count supports this clone. The chain employs TRBV5-4 and TRBJ1-2, with 8 bases aligning to TRBD1. Trimming took 3 bases from V and 3 from J; bases not matched to a gene: 7. Germline CDR1 and CDR2: SGHNT and YYREEE (reference sequence). The length of the CDR3 is 15 residues. CDR3 in amino acids: CASSSDWTGYYGYTF. The CDR3, as DNA: TGTGCCAGCAGCTCGGATTGGACAGGGTACTATGGCTACACCTTC.

Only one count was recorded for this clone. The CDR3 here is CASNLGTSSQETQYF. CDR3 nucleotides: TGCGCCAGCAATTTGGGGACTAGTTCCCAAGAGACCCAGTACTTC. The V and J genes are TRBV5-1 and TRBJ2-5, with TRBD2 matching 8 bases. After removal of 6 bases from V and 1 base from J, the junction contained 8 bases not matched to a gene. CDR1 and CDR2 (germline): SGHRS, YFSETQ. This CDR3 has 15 residues.